The 31 T cell receptor beta chains below were found in one sample sequenced in a study of cytomegalovirus exposure and HLA in healthy donors (dated by TCRdb to the late 2010s). Library generation was performed with the immunoSEQ multiplex PCR assay. For the multiplex PCR, a mixture combining 60 forward primers for TCR Vbeta segments and 13 reverse primers for TCR Jbeta segments was used. Imported from immuneACCESS, the table was reduced by TCRdb to in-frame sequences with V and J called. These copies leave out some clones; in studies compared against another copy, an unresolved V gene accounts for under half, and the cause of the remainder is not known. This sample's table carries about 200,000 clones. Around 0.95% of the sample is in the top ten clones. What was sequenced was PBMCs. These receptor sequences come from a woman in her twenties or thirties in good health and CMV-seropositive.

The chain is built from TRBV5-1 and TRBJ2-1; 9 bases align to TRBD1. Trimming at V came to 2 bases and at J to 2 bases, leaving 2 bases not matched to a gene. CDR1 SGHRS and CDR2 YFSETQ come from the germline V gene. The CDR3 runs 15 residues. The CDR3 is CASSFGTGTYNEQFF. As DNA, the CDR3 is TGCGCCAGCAGCTTCGGGACAGGGACCTACAATGAGCAGTTCTTC.

The gene calls are TRBV27 and TRBJ1-5; D ambiguous. The V end lost 6 bases, the J end lost 2 bases, and 14 bases lay between the germline ends. This CDR3 comprises 15 residues. Per germline, CDR1 MNHEY and CDR2 SMNVEV (reference sequence). The CDR3 coding sequence is TGTGCCAGCAGGGAGTTACCTTATGGCAATCAGCCCCAGCATTTT. Its protein product is CASRELPYGNQPQHF.

This chain's CDR3 is CASSSQGPNSPLHF. CDR3 nucleotides: TGCGCCAGCAGCTCACAGGGTCCTAATTCACCCCTCCACTTT. The J gene is TRBJ1-6, the V gene TRBV5-1; perhaps TRBD1 as D (6 bases). Germline CDR1 SGHRS, CDR2 YFSETQ. The CDR3 totals 14 residues. V shed 3 bases and J shed 6 bases, with 10 bases lying between them.

The V gene is TRBV10-3, the J gene TRBJ2-5; tentatively, D is TRBD1 (6 bases). V was pared by 5 bases and J by 2 bases, with 9 bases between. Germline V lookup: CDR1 ENHRY, CDR2 SYGVKD. The CDR3 has 13 residues. The CDR3 spells CAISYRDQETQYF. CDR3 nucleotides: TGTGCCATCAGTTACAGGGATCAAGAGACCCAGTACTTC.

The chain uses TRBV19 and TRBJ2-2; possible D gene TRBD2, 5 bases. Deletions cut 5 bases from V and 1 base from J, with 20 bases between. In germline, CDR1 is LNHDA, CDR2 SQIVND (reference sequence). The CDR3 is 18 amino acids. The CDR3 sequence is CASSGPQTRVGNTGELFF. The CDR3 DNA sequence: TGTGCCAGTAGTGGCCCCCAGACGCGGGTGGGGAACACCGGGGAGCTGTTTTTT.

This chain connects TRBV11-2 to TRBJ1-3; 9 bases agree with TRBD1. The germline gives CDR1 SGHAT, CDR2 FQNNGV. There are 13 residues in the CDR3. With V trimmed by 5 bases and J by 8 bases, 4 bases remained unmatched. The CDR3 sequence is CASSRDREDTIYF. Written as DNA, the CDR3 is TGTGCCAGCAGCCGGGACAGGGAGGACACCATATATTTT.

The chain recombines TRBV7-6 with TRBJ2-5, with 7 bases lining up with TRBD2. The CDR3 runs 15 residues. The V gene's germline CDR1 is SGHVS and CDR2 FNYEAQ. V lost 4 bases and J lost 5; bases outside the gene matches: 10. The CDR3 sequence is CASSSTRTSSETQYF. In nucleotides, the CDR3 is TGTGCCAGCAGCTCTACACGGACTAGTTCGGAGACCCAGTACTTC. The full variable domain, rest sourced from reference TRBV7-6 and TRBJ2-5, is GAGVSQSPRYKVTKRGQDVALRCDPISGHVSLYWYRQALGQGPEFLTYFNYEAQQDKSGLPNDRFSAERPEGSISTLTIQRTEQRDSAMYRCASSSTRTSSETQYFGPGTRLLVL.

The chain carries TRBV7-9 and TRBJ2-5; 9 bases align to TRBD2. This CDR3 has 16 amino acids. Germline V lookup: CDR1 SEHNR, CDR2 FQNEAQ (reference sequence). Losses at the gene ends were 1 base for V and 5 bases for J; bases not matched to a gene: 8. CDR3 nucleotide sequence: TGTGCCAGCAGCTTAGATCGGGGACTAGCTGGTGAGACCCAGTACTTC. Translation gives CASSLDRGLAGETQYF.

The chain uses TRBV6-5 and TRBJ1-3; TRBD1 agrees at 9 bases. Germline CDR1 MNHEY, CDR2 SVGAGI. Trimming cost V 6 bases and J 1 base; bases outside gene matches: 1. This CDR3 is built from 14 residues. CDR3 nucleotides: TGTGCCAGCAGGGACAGGGGATCTGGAAACACCATATATTTT. Translating gives CASRDRGSGNTIYF.

In the case of this clone: The junction differs from germline at one of its ends, possibly a read error. This chain uses TRBV13 with TRBJ2-7; possible D gene TRBD2, 6 bases. The CDR3 runs 9 residues. Germline V gene lookup returns CDR1 PRHDT and CDR2 FYEKMQ (reference sequence). The CDR3 DNA is TGTGCCAGTGGGGCCCCGGGGGACTTC. It specifies CASGAPGDF.

The chain has TRBV6-6 and TRBJ2-1; the match to TRBD1 covers 9 bases. This CDR3 comprises 15 residues. J was trimmed by 10 bases and V by 5 bases; bases with no gene match: 12. Per germline, CDR1 MNHNY and CDR2 SVGAGI (reference sequence). The CDR3 nucleotides read TGTGCCAGCAGTCCGGGACAGGGTCGGGCATGGGAGCAGTTCTTC. This gives the protein CASSPGQGRAWEQFF.

The genes are TRBV5-6 and TRBJ1-2; 9 nucleotides line up with TRBD1. The CDR3 totals 13 residues. The germline V gene encodes CDR1 SGHDT and CDR2 YYEEEE. J lost 5 bases, V lost 4 bases, and 3 bases had no gene match. CDR3 residues: CASSVGTGYGYTF. CDR3 DNA: TGTGCCAGCAGCGTCGGGACAGGGTATGGCTACACCTTC.

The chain carries TRBV5-8 and TRBJ1-6, with D maybe TRBD1 (6 bases). Germline V CDR1 and CDR2: SGHTS, YDEGEE. CDR3 size: 14 residues. Trimming removed 1 base at V and 10 bases at J, with 12 bases between. The CDR3 coding sequence is TGTGCCAGCAGCTTGCTACAGGGTGGATCACCCCTCCACTTT. It encodes CASSLLQGGSPLHF.

The V call is TRBV9, the J call TRBJ1-2, with D possibly matching TRBD1 (5 bases). V shed 3 bases and J shed 6 bases, with 12 bases lying between them. The CDR3 runs to 13 residues. The germline V gene has CDR1 SGDLS and CDR2 YYNGEE. This chain's CDR3 is CASSGRQGNGYTF. DNA of the CDR3: TGTGCCAGCAGCGGCCGGCAGGGTAATGGCTACACCTTC.

The chain joins TRBV6-1 to TRBJ1-5, with 7 positions matching TRBD1. With V trimmed by 3 bases and J by 0 bases, 2 bases remained unmatched. The CDR3 has 15 residues. Germline-derived CDR1 and CDR2 are MNHNS and SASEGT. The CDR3 here is CASSDGTASNQPQHF. Here the CDR3 DNA reads TGTGCCAGCAGTGATGGGACAGCTAGCAATCAGCCCCAGCATTTT.

The V gene is TRBV5-4, the J gene TRBJ2-3; 8 bases align to TRBD1. J was trimmed by 4 bases and V by 0 bases; bases with no gene match: 1. The CDR3 has 14 amino acids. Germline-derived CDR1 and CDR2 are SGHNT and YYREEE (reference sequence). The DNA for the CDR3 is TGTGCCAGCAGCTTGGCAGGGGGCTCAGATACGCAGTATTTT. Translated, it gives CASSLAGGSDTQYF.

The chain employs TRBV5-4 and TRBJ1-4, with D unclear. The CDR3 consists of 13 residues. Trimming cost V 4 bases and J 4 bases, with 8 bases left between them. CDR1 and CDR2 (germline): SGHNT, YYREEE (reference sequence). The CDR3 DNA reads TGTGCCAGCAGCGGCCGGGGTAATGAAAAACTGTTTTTT. Protein: CASSGRGNEKLFF.

The rearrangement joins TRBV18 to TRBJ2-7; TRBD2 matches 7 bases. Germline CDR1 reads KGHSH; CDR2 reads LQKENI. The CDR3 loop spans 16 amino acids. V gave up 3 bases and J gave up 2 bases; unmatched junction bases: 10. CDR3 sequence: CASSPFNSREAYEQYF. The DNA for the CDR3 is TGTGCCAGCTCACCTTTTAACTCCCGGGAGGCCTACGAGCAGTACTTC. Supplemented by reference TRBV18 and TRBJ2-7, the full variable domain reads NAGVMQNPRHLVRRRGQEARLRCSPMKGHSHVYWYRQLPEEGLKFMVYLQKENIIDESGMPKERFSAEFPKEGPSILRIQQVVRGDSAAYFCASSPFNSREAYEQYFGPGTRLTVT.

This chain connects TRBV25-1 to TRBJ2-5; D unresolved. CDR3 size: 14 residues. Between the trimmed V and J ends, which lost 2 bases and 4 bases, there was a span of 11 bases. In germline, CDR1 is MGHDK, CDR2 SYGVNS. The CDR3 nucleotides are TGTGCCAGCAGTGAAATGGTAGAACCAGAGACCCAGTACTTC. Protein sequence: CASSEMVEPETQYF.

V is TRBV7-9 and J is TRBJ2-1; tentatively, D is TRBD2 (5 bases). The germline V gene encodes CDR1 SEHNR and CDR2 FQNEAQ (reference sequence). This CDR3 comprises 15 residues. V was pared by 3 bases and J by 9 bases, with 18 bases between. Written as DNA, the CDR3 is TGTGCCAGCAGCTTGTGGTCCGGGGAATGGGGTGAGCAGTTCTTC. It yields the protein CASSLWSGEWGEQFF.

The chain is built from TRBV7-9 and TRBJ1-2; 7 nucleotides align to TRBD1. From germline, CDR1 is SEHNR and CDR2 FQNEAQ (reference sequence). The CDR3 consists of 14 residues. Germline trimming cut 1 base from V and 8 bases from J; bases unmatched to any gene: 7. The CDR3 coding sequence is TGTGCCAGCAGCTTAGGAGGGGGCGCGAGGGGCTACACCTTC. Its protein is CASSLGGGARGYTF.

V is TRBV30 and J is TRBJ1-1; D is perhaps TRBD1 (6 bases). The CDR3 is 14 amino acids. The germline gives CDR1 GTSNPN, CDR2 SVGIG (reference sequence). Trimming left V 0 bases short and J 1 base short, with 9 bases between. This CDR3 is CAWSVQGANTEAFF. The CDR3, as DNA: TGTGCCTGGAGTGTACAGGGAGCGAACACTGAAGCTTTCTTT.

V is TRBV28 and J is TRBJ2-1; D possibly corresponds to TRBD2 (5 bases). From germline, CDR1 is MDHEN and CDR2 SYDVKM. V was trimmed by 5 bases and J by 7 bases, leaving 9 bases between them. The CDR3 length is 12 residues. The CDR3 bases are TGTGCCAGCAGTCAGCCGGGGAATGAGCAGTTCTTC. Amino acids: CASSQPGNEQFF. The whole variable domain, filled in from reference TRBV28 and TRBJ2-1, reads DVKVTQSSRYLVKRTGEKVFLECVQDMDHENMFWYRQDPGLGLRLIYFSYDVKMKEKGDIPEGYSVSREKKERFSLILESASTNQTSMYLCASSQPGNEQFFGPGTRLTVL.

CDR3 in DNA: TGCGCCAGCAGCACGGACCCTACAGGGACCAAAAACATTCAGTACTTC. Its protein is CASSTDPTGTKNIQYF. The chain joins TRBV5-1 to TRBJ2-4, with D perhaps matching TRBD1 (6 bases). Germline loops: CDR1 SGHRS, CDR2 YFSETQ. The CDR3 loop spans 16 amino acids. Deletions cut 4 bases from V and 2 bases from J, with 16 bases between.

This chain connects TRBV30 to TRBJ2-3; 7 nucleotides align to TRBD2. From germline, CDR1 is GTSNPN and CDR2 SVGIG (reference sequence). Trimming took 0 bases from V and 4 from J; bases not matched to a gene: 7. The CDR3 has 15 residues. CDR3 sequence: CAWSVVGGGSDTQYF. In DNA, the CDR3 is TGTGCCTGGAGTGTAGTTGGGGGGGGTTCAGATACGCAGTATTTT. The complete variable domain, with remaining parts taken from reference TRBV30 and TRBJ2-3, reads SQTIHQWPATLVQPVGSPLSLECTVEGTSNPNLYWYRQAAGRGLQLLFYSVGIGQISSEVPQNLSASRPQDRQFILSSKKLLLSDSGFYLCAWSVVGGGSDTQYFGPGTRLTVL.

The gene calls are TRBV5-4 and TRBJ2-2; tentative D call: TRBD2 (6 bases). The germline V gene encodes CDR1 SGHNT and CDR2 YYREEE (reference sequence). This CDR3 contains 14 residues. Trimming left V 4 bases short and J 5 bases short, with 12 bases between. Here the CDR3 reads CASSEGTATGELFF. CDR3 sequence (DNA): TGTGCCAGCAGCGAGGGGACTGCTACCGGGGAGCTGTTTTTT.

The V gene is TRBV11-2, the J gene TRBJ1-1; tentatively, D is TRBD1 (6 bases). The V end was cut by 8 bases, the J end by 8 bases, with 27 bases between. The CDR3 runs 16 residues. Germline CDR1 and CDR2: SGHAT and FQNNGV. The CDR3 here is CASPIRTPGGGPEAFF. The CDR3 DNA sequence: TGTGCCAGCCCCATTAGGACGCCGGGGGGCGGACCCGAAGCTTTCTTT.

This chain connects TRBV5-1 to TRBJ2-1; the match to TRBD2 covers 8 bases. The CDR3 extends over 15 amino acids. CDR1 and CDR2 from the germline V gene are SGHRS and YFSETQ. The J segment lost 5 bases and the V segment lost 1 base, leaving 5 bases of the junction unmatched. CDR3 amino acids: CASSLSGGGNNEQFF. The CDR3 nucleotides are TGCGCCAGCAGCTTGAGCGGGGGCGGCAACAATGAGCAGTTCTTC.

DNA for the CDR3: TGTGCCAGCAGCCGGAGAGGCACCGGGGAGCTGTTTTTT. The encoded protein is CASSRRGTGELFF. V gene TRBV28 combines with J gene TRBJ2-2; D remains ambiguous. There are 13 residues in the CDR3. CDR1 MDHEN and CDR2 SYDVKM come from the germline V gene. The germline V and J ends were trimmed by 6 bases and 4 bases, with 9 bases remaining between them.

The CDR3 nucleotides are TGTGCCAGCAGCCTAACAGGGACAACTAATGAAAAACTGTTTTTT. It codes for CASSLTGTTNEKLFF. This rearrangement joins TRBV28 to TRBJ1-4; D is possibly TRBD1 (6 bases). V was pared by 6 bases and J by 0 bases, with 11 bases between. The CDR3 is 15 residues long. In germline, CDR1 is MDHEN, CDR2 SYDVKM.

The rearrangement joins TRBV28 to TRBJ2-4, with 7 bases lining up with TRBD2. V lost 2 bases, J lost 1 base, and 5 bases stayed unmatched. The germline V gene has CDR1 MDHEN and CDR2 SYDVKM. There are 16 residues in the CDR3. The CDR3 here is CASSLEGRGAKNIQYF. DNA for the CDR3: TGTGCCAGCAGTTTAGAGGGGCGGGGGGCCAAAAACATTCAGTACTTC. Together with reference TRBV28 and TRBJ2-4, the CDR3 gives the full variable domain: DVKVTQSSRYLVKRTGEKVFLECVQDMDHENMFWYRQDPGLGLRLIYFSYDVKMKEKGDIPEGYSVSREKKERFSLILESASTNQTSMYLCASSLEGRGAKNIQYFGAGTRLSVL.